These 11 T cell receptor beta chains were sequenced from one sample in a study of blood T cell repertoires in COVID-19. Sequenced by immunoSEQ multiplex PCR; TCRdb stores in-frame clones only, minus some. The repertoire holds approximately 240,000 clones, with approximately 86% as singletons. Material for sequencing was peripheral blood. The receptors stem from a woman aged 25-40 years who had recovered from COVID-19.

This chain uses TRBV5-1 with TRBJ2-7, with D unclear. V was pared by 2 bases and J by 3 bases, with 18 bases between. CDR3 length: 16 residues. CDR1 and CDR2 (germline): SGHRS, YFSETQ. CDR3 sequence reads: CASSFGSVVIGYEQYF. The CDR3 region has the DNA TGCGCCAGCAGCTTCGGGTCGGTTGTCATCGGCTACGAGCAGTACTTC.

The rearrangement links TRBV5-1 to TRBJ1-1; no reliable D call. The V end was cut by 0 bases, the J end by 5 bases, with 11 bases between. This CDR3 region has 14 residues. Germline V gene data show CDR1 as SGHRS and CDR2 as YFSETQ. CDR3 protein: CASSLVPGGTEAFF. The CDR3 DNA reads as TGCGCCAGCAGCTTGGTGCCGGGAGGGACTGAAGCTTTCTTT.

The CDR3 DNA sequence: TGTGCCAGCAGCCGAGATCGGGGTGGGTTTGAGACCCAGTACTTC. The encoded protein is CASSRDRGGFETQYF. This chain uses TRBV14 with TRBJ2-5, with D tentatively TRBD2 (5 bases). This CDR3 has 15 amino acids. Trimming shortened V by 4 bases and J by 5 bases, and 17 bases separated the two germline ends. Per germline, CDR1 SGHDN and CDR2 FVKESK.

J is TRBJ2-3 and V is TRBV6-2 or TRBV6-3; a weak D match, TRBD1 (5 bases). The germline CDR1 and CDR2 sequences are MNHEY and SVGEGT. Trimming removed 4 bases at V and 0 bases at J, with 14 bases between. The CDR3 is 16 residues long. The CDR3 sequence: CASSSRQGSSTDTQYF. The CDR3, as DNA: TGTGCCAGCAGTTCCCGGCAGGGTTCTAGCACAGATACGCAGTATTTT.

The chain joins TRBV30 to TRBJ2-7; D may be TRBD1 (5 bases). Trimming left V 1 base short and J 1 base short, with 11 bases between. Looked up from germline, CDR1 is GTSNPN and CDR2 is SVGIG (reference sequence). The CDR3 contains 14 residues. For the CDR3, the DNA is TGTGCCTGGAGTGCAAGGACAAATTCCTACGAGCAGTACTTC. Protein sequence: CAWSARTNSYEQYF.

The gene calls are TRBV5-1 and TRBJ2-7; 9 bases are shared with TRBD1. Trimming cost V 7 bases and J 3 bases; bases outside gene matches: 8. Germline values: CDR1 SGHRS, CDR2 YFSETQ. This CDR3 comprises 14 residues. CDR3 region: CASGLTGGDYEQYF. The CDR3 region has the DNA TGCGCCAGCGGGTTGACAGGGGGGGACTACGAGCAGTACTTC.

Note on this clone: A read error may account for a junction end that differs from germline. This chain connects TRBV7-9 to TRBJ2-4; TRBD2 agrees at 10 bases. The germline V gene encodes CDR1 SEHNR and CDR2 FQNEAQ (reference sequence). This CDR3 comprises 13 residues. The CDR3 protein is CASSSIDSGGSHF. The CDR3 region has the DNA TGTGCCAGCAGCTCAATCGATAGCGGGGGGTCGCACTTC. Based on the CDR3 plus reference TRBV7-9 and TRBJ2-4, the full variable domain is DTGVSQNPRHKITKRGQNVTFRCDPISEHNRLYWYRQTLGQGPEFLTYFQNEAQLEKSRLLSDRFSAERPKGSFSTLEIQRTEQGDSAMYLCASSSIDSGGSHFGAGTRLSVL.

The chain uses TRBV6-1 and TRBJ2-3; no clear D. The CDR3 totals 13 residues. Germline loops: CDR1 MNHNS, CDR2 SASEGT. V was cut by 0 bases and J by 5 bases, with 6 bases left in between. The CDR3 DNA reads TGTGCCAGCAGTGAAGCGCTAGTAGATACGCAGTATTTT. As protein: CASSEALVDTQYF.

V is TRBV6-5 and J is TRBJ1-2; 7 bases line up with TRBD1. Per germline, CDR1 MNHEY and CDR2 SVGAGI. This CDR3 contains 11 residues. The V and J ends lost 8 bases and 5 bases, in that order; junction bases with no gene match: 2. CDR3 region: CASLRGYGYTF. The CDR3, as DNA: TGTGCCAGCCTCAGGGGGTATGGCTACACCTTC.

This clone was recorded once. V gene TRBV27 combines with J gene TRBJ2-7; 8 nucleotides line up with TRBD1. V shed 7 bases, J shed 4 bases, and the junction held 9 bases outside the gene matches. Germline V gives CDR1 MNHEY, CDR2 SMNVEV (reference sequence). The CDR3 sequence is 14 residues long. This CDR3 is CASNPRGRVYEQYF. For the CDR3, the DNA is TGTGCCAGCAACCCCAGGGGGCGAGTATACGAGCAGTACTTC.

The chain recombines TRBV19 with TRBJ1-6; D not resolved. Germline V gene data show CDR1 as LNHDA and CDR2 as SQIVND (reference sequence). The CDR3 sequence is 11 residues long. The germline V and J ends were trimmed by 9 bases and 5 bases, with 5 bases remaining between them. The CDR3 DNA is TGTGCCAGCGGGGATAATTCACCCCTCCACTTT. Translating it yields CASGDNSPLHF.